The clone carrying this TCR beta chain was picked up one time. In the source study's methods: Cell counts per sample came from amplifying reference gene primers. Produced via immunoSEQ multiplex PCR; TCRdb's table is partial and in-frame only. The V and J calls and the clone size are those of that table, but D and trimming were determined from the DNA. The data show some 290,000 clones, roughly nine tenths seen once. These data belong to a study of blood T cell repertoires in COVID-19. Study-level background: In each case, the material was cDNA or gDNA derived from T cells, B-cell-depleted T cells, or PBMCs.

Followed over time, Seattle patients had been enrolled while infection was active. The trim removed 0 bases at V and 2 bases at J, leaving 1 base unmatched. The germline V gene encodes CDR1 SEHNR and CDR2 FQNEAQ (reference sequence). CDR3 length: 14 amino acids. The chain has TRBV7-9 and TRBJ2-7, with TRBD1 matching over 7 bases. The specimen was peripheral blood. The TCR was taken from a woman in her 30s with COVID-19, enrolled during active disease. As DNA, the CDR3 is TGTGCCAGCAGCTTAGCAGACAGGGCCTACGAGCAGTACTTC. This codes for CASSLADRAYEQYF.